The sequence of this T cell receptor (beta chain) was determined in a study of CD8 T cell repertoires and HIV-1 epitope variants. Background on the study: Enriched T cells were co-cultured with equal autologous T cell-negative cells. The baseline condition was 1M T cells left uncultured. T cells were cultured for roughly ten days with cytokines added on days 3 and 7.

As regards this clone: Its antigen remains unidentified.

Assay used: immunoSEQ multiplex PCR; TCRdb lists only in-frame clones, some missing. The data contain a few thousand clones, around 73% of them singletons. Germline V gene sequence: CDR1 MNHEY, CDR2 SMNVEV (reference sequence). V gave up 7 bases and J gave up 5 bases, with 15 bases separating them. The CDR3 length is 14 residues. The chain is built from TRBV27 and TRBJ1-5; unclear D gene. The sample taken for sequencing was cultured CD8+ T cells derived from PBMCs. The TCR sequence derives from a male donor with HIV. The CDR3 coding sequence is TGTGCCAGCACCCCTGACGGGCCTCATCAGCCCCAGCATTTT. Translated: CASTPDGPHQPQHF.